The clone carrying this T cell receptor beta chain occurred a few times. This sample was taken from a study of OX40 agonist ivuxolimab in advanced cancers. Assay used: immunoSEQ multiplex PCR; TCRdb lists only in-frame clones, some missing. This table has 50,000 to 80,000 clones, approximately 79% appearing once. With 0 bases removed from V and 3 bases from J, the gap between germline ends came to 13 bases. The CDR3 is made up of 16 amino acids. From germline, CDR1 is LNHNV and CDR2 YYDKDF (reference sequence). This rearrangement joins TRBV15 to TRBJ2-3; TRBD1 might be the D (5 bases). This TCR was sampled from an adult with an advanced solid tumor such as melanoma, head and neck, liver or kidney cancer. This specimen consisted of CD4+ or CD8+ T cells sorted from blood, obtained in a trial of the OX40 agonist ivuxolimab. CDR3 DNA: TGTGCCACCAGCAGAGATCCCAGGGCCAAGACAGATACGCAGTATTTT. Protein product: CATSRDPRAKTDTQYF. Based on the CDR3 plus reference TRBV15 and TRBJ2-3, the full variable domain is DAMVIQNPRYQVTQFGKPVTLSCSQTLNHNVMYWYQQKSSQAPKLLFHYYDKDFNNEADTPDNFQSRRPNTSFCFLDIRSPGLGDTAMYLCATSRDPRAKTDTQYFGPGTRLTVL.